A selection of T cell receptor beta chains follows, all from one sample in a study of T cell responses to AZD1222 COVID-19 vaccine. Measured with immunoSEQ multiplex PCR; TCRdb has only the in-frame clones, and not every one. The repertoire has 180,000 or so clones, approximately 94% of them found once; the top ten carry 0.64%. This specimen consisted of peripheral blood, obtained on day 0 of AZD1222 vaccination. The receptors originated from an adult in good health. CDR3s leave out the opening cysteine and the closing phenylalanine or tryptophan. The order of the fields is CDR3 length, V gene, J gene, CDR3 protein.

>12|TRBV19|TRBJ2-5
ASAGQGKVETQY
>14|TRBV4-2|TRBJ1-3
ASSQVNREAGNTIY
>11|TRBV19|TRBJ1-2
ASNEGLREGYT
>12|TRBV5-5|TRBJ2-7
ASSLLVSSYEQY
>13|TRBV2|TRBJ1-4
ASSANDRGSEKLF
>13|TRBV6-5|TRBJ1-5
ASRPGGGLNQPQH
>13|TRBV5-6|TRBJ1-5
ASSPWGYGNQPQH
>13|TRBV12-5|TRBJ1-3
ASGPSQGSGNTIY
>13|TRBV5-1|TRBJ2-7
ASSLGQGPTYEQY
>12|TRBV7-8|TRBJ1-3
ASRIGESGNTIY